The present T cell receptor (beta chain) was sequenced within a study of cytomegalovirus exposure and HLA in healthy donors. Per germline, CDR1 MNHEY and CDR2 SMNVEV (reference sequence). The CDR3 totals 13 residues. The germline V and J ends were trimmed by 4 bases and 5 bases, with 10 bases remaining between them. Study outcomes and limitations: Roughly even sequencing depth across donors was the assumption behind the presence/absence analyses.

Researchers ran the PCR with 60 Vbeta and 13 Jbeta primers. Repertoires were generated with immunoSEQ multiplex PCR, while TCRdb's copy carries only in-frame clones and drops some. Counted here are roughly 62,000 clones, about four fifths occurring once; the ten biggest clones make up under 7%. As for this clone: Its matching antigen is unknown.

The J gene is TRBJ2-3, the V gene TRBV27; possible D gene TRBD1, 5 bases. The receptor was derived from a woman aged 25-40 years in good health and CMV-seronegative. Sequencing input: PBMCs. Here the CDR3 DNA reads TGTGCCAGCAGTTACGGAAGGGGAGATACGCAGTATTTT. Protein sequence: CASSYGRGDTQYF.